This is a list of T cell receptor beta chains from one sample in a study of technical replicates of blood from a handful of donors. Measured with immunoSEQ multiplex PCR; TCRdb has only the in-frame clones, and not every one. Among about 72,000 clones listed, roughly 95% were seen once. The sequenced sample consisted of T cells isolated from PBMCs. The receptor source for this set is a human donor in good health. Both conserved end residues are part of each CDR3. Each record gives: clone size, J gene, D gene, V gene, CDR3 DNA, CDR3 protein. The D gene is left open where the match is weak. Clone size is not always given. Where it is, it says once, few, many or a class for expanded clones.

>-|TRBJ2-7|-|TRBV7-9
TGTGCCAGCAGCCCAACAGAGAACTACGAGCAGTACTTC
CASSPTENYEQYF
>-|TRBJ1-2|TRBD1|TRBV2
TGTGCCAGCAGTGAAACCCGGGACAGGGGGACCAATGGCTACACCTTC
CASSETRDRGTNGYTF
>-|TRBJ2-4|TRBD2|TRBV5-5
TGTGCCAGCAGCTCGCAGGGGACTAGCGGAGGGGTAGCCAAAAACATTCAGTACTTC
CASSSQGTSGGVAKNIQYF
>-|TRBJ2-5|-|TRBV19
TGTGCCAGTAGTATCGCACGGGAGACCCAGTACTTC
CASSIARETQYF
>-|TRBJ2-7|TRBD1|TRBV11-3
TGTGCCAGCAGCGCCCCGGGACAGGGCTCCTACGAGCAGTACTTC
CASSAPGQGSYEQYF
>-|TRBJ1-5|-|TRBV28
TGTGCCAGCAGCCACCACGGGTCCGGCAATCAGCCCCAGCATTTT
CASSHHGSGNQPQHF
>-|TRBJ1-2|-|TRBV7-9
TGTGCCAGCGCGGGGGGGTCGGTTGGCTACACCTTC
CASAGGSVGYTF
>-|TRBJ2-3|TRBD2|TRBV7-9
TGTGCCAGCAGCCCCAGGTTATCGGAGCGGGGGGGCACAGATACGCAGTATTTT
CASSPRLSERGGTDTQYF
>-|TRBJ2-7|TRBD2|TRBV6-1
TGTGCCACCGCCGGGGGGATAGACGAGCAGTACTTC
CATAGGIDEQYF
>-|TRBJ1-3|-|TRBV10-3
TGTGCCATCAGGAGGGACACTGAAAACACCATATATTTT
CAIRRDTENTIYF
>-|TRBJ2-5|TRBD1|TRBV10-3
TGTGCCATCACCTCGGACAGGGAACAGACCCAGTACTTC
CAITSDREQTQYF
>once|TRBJ2-3|TRBD2|TRBV2
TGTGCCAGCAGTTCGACTAGCGGGAGGTGGGCAGATACGCAGTATTTT
CASSSTSGRWADTQYF
>-|TRBJ1-1|-|TRBV5-1
TGCGCCAGCGCACAGGGTATGAACACTGAAGCTTTCTTT
CASAQGMNTEAFF
>-|TRBJ2-7|-|TRBV5-1
TGCGCCAGCAGCTTGTCGTCGCCAGCGGGCCGTTACGAGCAGTACTTC
CASSLSSPAGRYEQYF
>-|TRBJ2-7|TRBD1|TRBV27
TGTGCCAGCAGCGCTTCCGGACAGGGGAACTACGAGCAGTACTTC
CASSASGQGNYEQYF
>once|TRBJ2-5|-|TRBV7-8
TGTGCCAGCAGCAGAGGTGGCACCAGTTCTGGAGGAGAGACCCAGTACTTC
CASSRGGTSSGGETQYF
>-|TRBJ1-1|-|TRBV28
TGTGCCAGCCGCACCGCCTCAGCGTTGAACACTGAAGCTTTCTTT
CASRTASALNTEAFF
>-|TRBJ1-1|-|TRBV2
TGTGCCAGCAGTGAAACGGGTATCTCCGAAGCTTTCTTT
CASSETGISEAFF
>-|TRBJ2-6|-|TRBV5-5
TGTGCCAGCAGCCTGGACCCGCAGGGCCGTATGGGGGCCAACGTCCTGACTTTC
CASSLDPQGRMGANVLTF
>-|TRBJ2-2|-|TRBV19
TGTGCCAGTAGTATTCAGGGAACCGGGGAGCTGTTTTTT
CASSIQGTGELFF